This TCR beta chain was captured in a study of T cell responses to AZD1222 COVID-19 vaccine. Using immunoSEQ multiplex PCR, the repertoire was profiled, and TCRdb retains in-frame clones only, with some absent. The specimen's table records 150,000 or so clones. This CDR3 has 14 residues. With 3 bases clipped from V and 0 bases from J, the junction kept 1 base outside the gene matches. In germline, CDR1 is LNHDA, CDR2 SQIVND (reference sequence). The TCR sequence derives from an adult in good health. This chain connects TRBV19 to TRBJ1-1; the match to TRBD1 covers 7 bases. Sequencing input: peripheral blood. CDR3 in amino acids: CASSIGTVNTEAFF. CDR3 nucleotide sequence: TGTGCCAGTAGTATTGGGACAGTGAACACTGAAGCTTTCTTT. Full variable domain (missing parts from reference TRBV19 and TRBJ1-1): DGGITQSPKYLFRKEGQNVTLSCEQNLNHDAMYWYRQDPGQGLRLIYYSQIVNDFQKGDIAEGYSVSREKKESFPLTVTSAQKNPTAFYLCASSIGTVNTEAFFGQGTRLTVV.